One TCR beta chain is described in this entry. There are 14 residues in the CDR3. The germline CDR1 and CDR2 sequences are MNHEY and SVGAGI. V shed 5 bases and J shed 2 bases, with 11 bases lying between them. These data are taken from a study of blood T cell repertoires in COVID-19. The overall study: Whether acute or convalescent, the COVID-19 samples came from the United States, Italy and Spain. T cells, B-cell-depleted T cells, or PBMCs supplied cDNA or gDNA.

As processed by the authors: From reference gene primer amplification, estimates of nucleated cell counts were derived. The data were produced by immunoSEQ multiplex PCR, yet TCRdb's version contains in-frame clones alone and is incomplete. V and J calls and clone size are copied from that table; D and trimming were computed from the DNA. The table lists about 150,000 clones, roughly nine tenths of them singletons. V usage is TRBV6-5 and J usage is TRBJ2-3; D uncertain. The source is a woman aged 60-70 years with active or convalescent COVID-19. Sequencing was done on a sample of peripheral blood. CDR3: CASSPGDATDTQYF. CDR3 bases: TGTGCCAGCAGTCCGGGTGACGCCACAGATACGCAGTATTTT.